The T cell receptor (beta chain) described here comes from a study of blood T cell repertoires in COVID-19. About the study: Sample material is recorded as cDNA or gDNA derived from T cells, B-cell-depleted T cells, or PBMCs.

Per germline, CDR1 SGHDN and CDR2 FVKESK. With 5 bases clipped from V and 4 bases from J, the junction kept 10 bases outside the gene matches. The CDR3 has 15 amino acids. Data came from immunoSEQ multiplex PCR; TCRdb stores just in-frame clones and leaves some out. The table has more than 200,000 clones, around 80% seen once. This clone was seen once. The TCR comes from a woman aged 40 to 50 with acute COVID-19. The V and J genes are TRBV14 and TRBJ1-2; 7 nucleotides agree with TRBD1. Sequencing input: PBMCs or T cells enriched from blood (not recorded which). CDR3 region: CASSKTGDSLYGYTF. The CDR3 bases are TGTGCCAGCAGCAAGACCGGGGACAGCCTCTATGGCTACACCTTC.